These 8 T cell receptor beta chains were all obtained from the same sample, sequenced in a study of T cells after posttransplantation cyclophosphamide. Treatment was busulfan-fludarabine conditioning, a marrow graft, and cyclophosphamide on days +3 and +4. The method was immunoSEQ multiplex PCR; TCRdb's version includes in-frame clones alone and lacks a portion of them. The top ten hold around 7.9% of the sample, which has just under 20,000 clones, around 87% seen once. The input for sequencing was PBMCs, taken after allogeneic stem cell transplant with posttransplant cyclophosphamide. The receptors here all came from a female patient in her thirties or forties who received an allogeneic stem cell transplant from a related donor, was CMV-positive, and had no GVHD. The graft donor may have given rise to some T cells.

The V call is TRBV5-1, the J call TRBJ2-2, with TRBD1 matching over 7 bases. Germline CDR1 SGHRS, CDR2 YFSETQ. V dropped 8 bases and J dropped 2; count of bases not matched to a gene: 6. The CDR3 spans 14 residues. The CDR3 reads CASYRGGNTGELFF. The DNA of the CDR3 is TGCGCCAGTTACAGGGGTGGTAACACCGGGGAGCTGTTTTTT.

This clone was seen just once. V and J are TRBV10-2 and TRBJ2-7; unclear D gene. V was clipped by 7 bases and J by 4 bases, with 23 bases between them. This CDR3 region has 16 residues. Germline values: CDR1 WSHSY, CDR2 SAAADI. Here the CDR3 reads CASTISRGGVSYEQYF. CDR3 in DNA: TGCGCCAGCACTATCAGCAGAGGCGGAGTTTCGTACGAGCAGTACTTC.

The V gene is TRBV7-3, the J gene TRBJ2-1, with 14 nucleotides matching TRBD2. V dropped 5 bases and J dropped 10; count of bases not matched to a gene: 4. Germline V CDR1 and CDR2: SGHTA, FQGTGA. The CDR3 totals 14 residues. The CDR3 is CASSPGLAGVEQFF. CDR3 sequence (DNA): TGTGCCAGCAGCCCGGGACTAGCGGGAGTCGAGCAGTTCTTC. The full variable domain, completed using reference TRBV7-3 and TRBJ2-1, is GAGVSQTPSNKVTEKGKYVELRCDPISGHTALYWYRQSLGQGPEFLIYFQGTGAADDSGLPNDRFFAVRPEGSVSTLKIQRTERGDSAVYLCASSPGLAGVEQFFGPGTRLTVL.

This clone was detected a few times. The chain couples TRBV2 to TRBJ1-4; 8 nucleotides agree with TRBD1. CDR1 and CDR2 (germline): SNHLY, FYNNEI. The CDR3 has 17 amino acids. The ends lost 7 bases at V and 7 bases at J; junction bases unmatched: 17. CDR3 sequence (DNA): TGTGCCAGCATCCTTGGGACAGGATTTAAGGAGGGTGAAAAACTGTTTTTT. Encoded protein: CASILGTGFKEGEKLFF.

J is TRBJ1-1 and V is TRBV29-1; TRBD1 is a possible D gene (5 bases). This CDR3 contains 9 residues. The V end lost 6 bases, the J end lost 7 bases, and 6 bases lay between the germline ends. CDR1 is SQVTM, CDR2 ANQGSEA, per germline. The CDR3 sequence: CSVDSEAFF. CDR3 nucleotide sequence: TGCAGCGTCGACAGTGAAGCTTTCTTT.

CDR3 in amino acids: CASSTRGGANYGYTF. The CDR3 DNA is TGTGCCAGCAGCACACGCGGGGGCGCTAACTATGGCTACACCTTC. This chain links TRBV7-2 with TRBJ1-2; weak D call: TRBD1 (6 bases). Trimming took off 5 bases at V and 0 bases at J, with 13 bases between the two ends. The germline V gene encodes CDR1 SGHTA and CDR2 FQGNSA. The CDR3 is made up of 15 amino acids.

This clone has a single count. The rearrangement joins TRBV9 to TRBJ2-7, with TRBD2 identical over 8 bases. CDR1 SGDLS and CDR2 YYNGEE come from the germline V gene. V shed 4 bases, J shed 5 bases, and the junction held 8 bases outside the gene matches. The CDR3 runs 14 residues. The CDR3 here is CASSTSGSGNEQYF. CDR3 nucleotide sequence: TGTGCCAGCAGCACCAGTGGTAGCGGGAACGAGCAGTACTTC.

The V gene is TRBV12-5, the J gene TRBJ2-3; D is possibly TRBD2 (6 bases). With 0 bases removed from V and 5 bases from J, the gap between germline ends came to 12 bases. CDR3 length equals 15 residues. The germline CDR1 and CDR2 sequences are LGHNT and FRNRAP. The CDR3 loop reads CASGLVGKAGDTQYF. The CDR3 DNA reads as TGTGCTAGTGGTTTGGTAGGGAAAGCGGGAGATACGCAGTATTTT.